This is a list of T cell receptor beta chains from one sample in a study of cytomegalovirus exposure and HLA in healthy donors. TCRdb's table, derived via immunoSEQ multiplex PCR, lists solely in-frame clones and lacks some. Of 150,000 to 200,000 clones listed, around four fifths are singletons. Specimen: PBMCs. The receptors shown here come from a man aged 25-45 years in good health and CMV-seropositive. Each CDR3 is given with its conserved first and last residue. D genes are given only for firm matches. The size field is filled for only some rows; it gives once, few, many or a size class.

TGTGCCAGCAGCTGGGGACTAGCGGGGGGGATGGGAGATACGCAGTATTTT | CASSWGLAGGMGDTQYF | TRBD2 | TRBJ2-3 | NA | TRBV11-2
TGTGCCAGCAGCCCCGGACAGGCCATCTTTCCTGAAGCTTTCTTT | CASSPGQAIFPEAFF | TRBD1 | TRBJ1-1 | once | TRBV9
TGCGCCAGCGGCCGGACAGGGGTTGGAAACACCATATATTTT | CASGRTGVGNTIYF | TRBD1 | TRBJ1-3 | NA | TRBV5-1
TGTGCCAGCAGAAGACCGCTAGCGGGAGGGGCCGATACGCAGTATTTT | CASRRPLAGGADTQYF | TRBD2 | TRBJ2-3 | NA | TRBV28
TGTGCCAGCAGCGCAGGACTAGCGGGGCGGGATGAGCAGTTCTTC | CASSAGLAGRDEQFF | TRBD2 | TRBJ2-1 | NA | TRBV9
TGTGCCAGCAGTGCCGGGGACAGGGAATTCCAGCCCCAGCATTTT | CASSAGDREFQPQHF | TRBD1 | TRBJ1-5 | NA | TRBV6-6
TGCAGCGTTTATTCCAATGAGCAGTTCTTC | CSVYSNEQFF | NA | TRBJ2-1 | NA | TRBV29-1
TGTGCCAGCAGCGACAGGGGAACATCCTACAATGAGCAGTTCTTC | CASSDRGTSYNEQFF | TRBD1 | TRBJ2-1 | NA | TRBV7-8
TGTGCCAGCAGCGATCGACAGGGGCGGGCCGGGGAGCTGTTTTTT | CASSDRQGRAGELFF | TRBD1 | TRBJ2-2 | NA | TRBV9
TGTGCCAGCAGCTTAGGGCTCCGGACAGGGGTTTACGAGCAGTACTTC | CASSLGLRTGVYEQYF | TRBD1 | TRBJ2-7 | NA | TRBV7-9
TGTGCCAGCAGTGAGATGAGGGTAAACTATGGCTACACCTTC | CASSEMRVNYGYTF | NA | TRBJ1-2 | NA | TRBV2
TGTGCCAGCAGTTTATCGTGGGGGGGAACTGAAGCTTTCTTT | CASSLSWGGTEAFF | NA | TRBJ1-1 | NA | TRBV27
TGTGCCAGCTCCTCGGGGGGAAGGGGCAATCAGCCCCAGCATTTT | CASSSGGRGNQPQHF | NA | TRBJ1-5 | NA | TRBV27